Below are 23 T cell receptor beta chains sequenced from a single sample in a study of response to subunit inactivated influenza vaccine. TCRdb analysed the RT-PCR reads with MiXCR anew, one entry per CDR3 protein. The sample yields more than 600,000 distinct CDR3 sequences, roughly 20% seen once. The input for sequencing was PBMCs from blood, taken roughly 5 days after vaccination. The receptors were sampled from a man in his fifties or sixties who received an inactivated influenza vaccine.

This sequence joins TRBV4-3 and TRBJ2-1; the D gene is possibly TRBD2 (5 bases). Trimming removed 2 bases from V and 4 bases from J, with 12 bases in between. This CDR3 has 15 amino acids. Germline values: CDR1 LGHNA, CDR2 YSLEER. The CDR3 coding sequence is TGCGCCAGCAGCCAATACACTTCGGGATACAATGAGCAGTTCTTC. Its protein product is CASSQYTSGYNEQFF.

This clonotype was observed a few times. CDR3 bases: TGTGCCAGCAGCCAACTTTCGACAGGACTCCTGGAAAAACTGTTTTTT. Its protein product is CASSQLSTGLLEKLFF. The V gene is TRBV4-2, the J gene TRBJ1-4, with D perhaps TRBD1 (6 bases). Trimming cost V 2 bases and J 8 bases, with 18 bases left between them. This CDR3 has 16 amino acids. Germline V CDR1 and CDR2: LGHNA, YNFKEQ.

This clonotype was detected only a few times. The chain couples TRBV6-2 or TRBV6-3 to TRBJ2-5; TRBD2 aligns across 14 bases. CDR1 and CDR2 from the germline V gene are MNHEY and SVGEGT. Germline trimming cut 7 bases from V and 6 bases from J; bases unmatched to any gene: 7. The CDR3 is 15 amino acids. The CDR3 nucleotides are TGTGCCAGCACCCCCGGACTAGCGGGGGGAAAGACCCAGTACTTC. Translated: CASTPGLAGGKTQYF.

Only a few counts were recorded for this clonotype. The chain recombines TRBV5-1 with TRBJ2-7, with 7 positions matching TRBD2. The CDR3 is 14 amino acids. J lost 2 bases, V lost 4 bases, and 6 bases had no gene match. Looked up from germline, CDR1 is SGHRS and CDR2 is YFSETQ. The CDR3 DNA reads TGCGCCAGCAGCCCAAGGGAGGGCCCCTACGAGCAGTACTTC. Translated: CASSPREGPYEQYF.

This clonotype was observed a handful of times. The CDR3 sequence: CAISVTLGQGGNGYTF. Here the CDR3 DNA reads TGTGCCATCAGCGTTACTTTGGGACAGGGCGGAAACGGCTACACCTTC. The chain uses TRBV10-3 and TRBJ1-2; 9 positions agree with TRBD1. The CDR3 has 16 amino acids. From germline, CDR1 is ENHRY and CDR2 SYGVKD. The V segment lost 6 bases and the J segment 8 bases; nucleotides outside the gene matches: 16.

The genes are TRBV24-1 and TRBJ2-2; TRBD1 matches 7 bases. CDR3 length: 17 residues. Looked up from germline, CDR1 is KGHDR and CDR2 is SFDVKD. Losses at the gene ends were 3 bases for V and 0 bases for J; bases not matched to a gene: 6. The CDR3 region has the DNA TGTGCCACCAGTGATCCGCCGGGACAGTCGAACACCGGGGAGCTGTTTTTT. Amino acid sequence: CATSDPPGQSNTGELFF.

The V gene is TRBV24-1, the J gene TRBJ2-1, with D possibly TRBD1 on 5 matching bases. This CDR3 spans 13 amino acids. Trimming stripped 8 bases from V and 7 bases from J, with 14 bases between. Germline lookup yields CDR1 KGHDR and CDR2 SFDVKD. CDR3 protein: CATTGSLGNEQFF. CDR3 nucleotide sequence: TGTGCCACCACAGGGTCCCTCGGGAATGAGCAGTTCTTC.

CDR3 sequence (DNA): TGTGCCAGCAGCTCCAGGATTAACAGGGGTGGACGCGGGTTCTTC. It codes for CASSSRINRGGRGFF. The genes are TRBV5-8 and TRBJ2-1; 7 nucleotides agree with TRBD1. V shed 3 bases, J shed 15 bases, and the junction held 18 bases outside the gene matches. CDR3 size: 15 residues. Germline CDR1 reads SGHTS; CDR2 reads YDEGEE.

This chain joins TRBV20-1 and TRBJ2-3; no firm D call. Germline V CDR1 and CDR2: DFQATT, SNEGSKA (reference sequence). CDR3 length: 12 amino acids. Trimming removed 5 bases at V and 1 base at J, with 7 bases between. The CDR3 DNA sequence: TGCAGTGCTGTGGGTGGCACAGATACGCAGTATTTT. Its protein product is CSAVGGTDTQYF.

This clonotype was seen many times. DNA for the CDR3: TGCAGTGCTGCAGGGACTAGCGGAAGCACAGATACGCAGTATTTT. Translated, it gives CSAAGTSGSTDTQYF. This chain connects TRBV20-1 to TRBJ2-3; TRBD2 matches at 11 bases. Germline V gives CDR1 DFQATT, CDR2 SNEGSKA (reference sequence). After removal of 5 bases from V and 0 bases from J, the junction contained 4 bases not matched to a gene. The CDR3 sequence is 15 residues long.

This clonotype was seen more than once but under ten times. This chain uses TRBV27 with TRBJ2-7, with D perhaps matching TRBD1 or TRBD2 (5 bases each). Per germline, CDR1 MNHEY and CDR2 SMNVEV (reference sequence). Between the trimmed V and J ends, which lost 3 bases and 1 base, there was a span of 13 bases. The CDR3 has 15 amino acids. The CDR3 sequence: CASSLQEDTSYEQYF. The CDR3 coding sequence is TGTGCCAGCAGTTTGCAGGAGGACACGTCCTACGAGCAGTACTTC.

This clonotype has a handful of counts. The chain combines TRBV12-3 or TRBV12-4 with TRBJ1-5, with D possibly being TRBD1 (5 bases). The CDR3 length is 16 residues. The ends were cut back, 5 bases at V and 0 bases at J, with 14 bases in the middle. The CDR3 nucleotides are TGTGCCAGCAGTCCGGGGGGGGGTTATAGCAATCAGCCCCAGCATTTT. Amino acids: CASSPGGGYSNQPQHF.

The chain carries TRBV3-1 and TRBJ2-7, with D tentatively TRBD1 or TRBD2 (5 bases each). Germline-derived CDR1 and CDR2 are LGHDT and YNNKEL (reference sequence). V gave up 4 bases and J gave up 3 bases, with 13 bases separating them. The CDR3 has 14 residues. The CDR3: CASSPPGTRYEQYF. As DNA, the CDR3 is TGTGCCAGCAGCCCCCCTGGGACGCGCTACGAGCAGTACTTC.

This clonotype was found a few times. The V and J genes are TRBV7-2 and TRBJ1-5; a weak D match, TRBD1 (6 bases). CDR1 is SGHTA and CDR2 is FQGNSA in the germline V gene. This CDR3 region has 12 residues. The germline V and J ends were trimmed by 4 bases and 6 bases, with 7 bases remaining between them. The CDR3 spells CASSSTGQPQHF. In DNA form, the CDR3 reads TGTGCCAGCAGCTCGACAGGTCAGCCCCAGCATTTT.

In this sample, this clonotype turned up a few times. The CDR3 coding sequence is TGTGCCAGCAGCCCGGGGCAGAAGCCGGTGGGCACAGATACGCAGTATTTT. It codes for CASSPGQKPVGTDTQYF. The rearrangement uses TRBV7-9 and TRBJ2-3; D assignment may be TRBD1 or TRBD2 (5 bases each). Germline CDR1 reads SEHNR; CDR2 reads FQNEAQ (reference sequence). Trimming removed 5 bases from V and 1 base from J, with 19 bases in between. The CDR3 has 17 amino acids.

This chain links TRBV9 with TRBJ1-2, with a weak D call TRBD1 (5 bases). The CDR3 covers 13 residues. The ends were cut back, 2 bases at V and 3 bases at J, with 8 bases in the middle. In germline, CDR1 is SGDLS, CDR2 YYNGEE. CDR3 in amino acids: CASSVDSDYGYTF. The CDR3 coding sequence is TGTGCCAGCAGCGTCGACAGCGACTATGGCTACACCTTC.

This clonotype was seen a few times. V and J are TRBV24-1 and TRBJ2-1; tentative D call: TRBD2 (6 bases). This CDR3 contains 16 residues. Germline values: CDR1 KGHDR, CDR2 SFDVKD. The V gene lost 1 base and the J gene lost 7 bases, with 16 bases spanning the gap. Here the CDR3 DNA reads TGTGCCACCAGTGATTTCGTAGGGGCCCGGGGGAATGAGCAGTTCTTC. Protein: CATSDFVGARGNEQFF.

The V and J genes are TRBV5-4 and TRBJ2-1; 7 positions match TRBD1. The trim removed 4 bases at V and 5 bases at J, leaving 9 bases unmatched. Germline V lookup: CDR1 SGHNT, CDR2 YYREEE (reference sequence). The CDR3 contains 15 residues. The CDR3 reads CASSRGQPKNNEQFF. In DNA, the CDR3 is TGTGCCAGCAGCCGGGGACAGCCAAAGAACAATGAGCAGTTCTTC.

This clonotype has more than one count but fewer than ten. This chain connects TRBV15 to TRBJ2-3; D gene ambiguous. Germline assignment: CDR1 LNHNV and CDR2 YYDKDF (reference sequence). This CDR3 comprises 14 residues. V dropped 1 base and J dropped 5 bases, with 10 bases sitting between them. In DNA form, the CDR3 reads TGTGCCACCAGCAGAGTGTCTAGAGTAGATACGCAGTATTTT. It yields the protein CATSRVSRVDTQYF.

The chain uses TRBV6-1 and TRBJ2-7, with 7 positions matching TRBD1. This CDR3 region has 12 residues. Germline CDR1 and CDR2: MNHNS and SASEGT. Trimming took 8 bases from V and 5 from J; bases not matched to a gene: 6. As DNA, the CDR3 is TGTGCCAGCTCTCAGGGGGACAACGAGCAGTACTTC. Translated, it gives CASSQGDNEQYF.

This chain joins TRBV11-2 and TRBJ2-7; 11 bases are a match to TRBD1. This CDR3 region has 16 residues. CDR1 is SGHAT, CDR2 FQNNGV, per germline. V lost 6 bases and J lost 2; bases outside the gene matches: 9. In DNA, the CDR3 is TGTGCCAGCAGGCACTATCCGGGACAGGGGGCCTACGAGCAGTACTTC. Translating it yields CASRHYPGQGAYEQYF. The full variable domain, rest sourced from reference TRBV11-2 and TRBJ2-7, is EAGVAQSPRYKIIEKRQSVAFWCNPISGHATLYWYQQILGQGPKLLIQFQNNGVVDDSQLPKDRFSAERLKGVDSTLKIQPAKLEDSAVYLCASRHYPGQGAYEQYFGPGTRLTVT.

Points on this clonotype: One junction end disagrees with the germline gene, perhaps due to a read error. The gene calls are TRBV12-5 and TRBJ1-1; D ambiguous. CDR1 LGHNT and CDR2 FRNRAP come from the germline V gene. CDR3 size: 15 residues. Written as DNA, the CDR3 is TGTGCTAGTAGTTTACGGGGAGCCATGAACACTGAAGCTTTCTTT. Encoded protein: CASSLRGAMNTEAFF.

The chain combines TRBV5-1 with TRBJ2-1, with D perhaps TRBD2 (6 bases). Per the germline V gene, CDR1 is SGHRS and CDR2 is YFSETQ. Trimming took 3 bases from V and 7 from J, leaving 23 bases between them. The CDR3 runs 17 residues. The CDR3 reads CASSSLLVPGVINEQFF. The CDR3 DNA is TGCGCCAGCAGCTCCCTTTTAGTCCCGGGGGTTATAAATGAGCAGTTCTTC.